What follows are 30 T cell receptor beta chains derived from one specimen sequenced in a study of blood T cell repertoires in COVID-19. Data came from immunoSEQ multiplex PCR; TCRdb stores just in-frame clones and leaves some out. Counted here are 200,000 to 250,000 clones, approximately 85% occurring once; the ten biggest clones make up under 8.5%. The sequencing input was peripheral blood. These receptors all stem from an elderly woman with COVID-19, enrolled during active disease.

This sequence joins TRBV25-1 and TRBJ1-2; no definite D call. V was clipped by 5 bases and J by 3 bases, with 16 bases between them. The CDR3 runs to 15 residues. From germline, CDR1 is MGHDK and CDR2 SYGVNS. The CDR3 DNA is TGTGCCAGCAGTTCCTTCGGGGAGGACCACTATGGCTACACCTTC. Residues: CASSSFGEDHYGYTF.

The chain combines TRBV7-3 with TRBJ1-3; no reliable D call. Germline V CDR1 and CDR2: SGHTA, FQGTGA. Trimming pared 4 bases from V and 4 bases from J, leaving 8 bases between. The CDR3 consists of 13 residues. CDR3 residues: CASSSAGGNTIYF. The CDR3, as DNA: TGTGCCAGCAGCTCCGCCGGGGGAAACACCATATATTTT.

The rearrangement links TRBV5-1 to TRBJ2-5; the D gene is possibly TRBD2 (5 bases). The CDR3 extends over 13 amino acids. Germline V gene data show CDR1 as SGHRS and CDR2 as YFSETQ. The ends were cut back, 7 bases at V and 5 bases at J, with 15 bases in the middle. CDR3 protein: CASSEGRWETQYF. The CDR3 bases are TGCGCCAGCTCCGAGGGCCGGTGGGAGACCCAGTACTTC.

The genes are TRBV7-9 and TRBJ1-2, with D tentatively TRBD1 (5 bases). Germline CDR1 SEHNR, CDR2 FQNEAQ (reference sequence). This CDR3 region has 14 residues. V gave up 2 bases and J gave up 6 bases, with 13 bases separating them. The CDR3 spells CASSLISQGNGYTF. The CDR3 nucleotides read TGTGCCAGCAGCTTAATTTCCCAGGGAAATGGCTACACCTTC.

This chain joins TRBV25-1 and TRBJ2-7, with D possibly being TRBD2 (5 bases). V was cut by 3 bases and J by 3 bases, with 6 bases left in between. CDR3 length: 12 amino acids. Looked up from germline, CDR1 is MGHDK and CDR2 is SYGVNS. CDR3 loop: CASSERDYEQYF. The CDR3 coding sequence is TGTGCCAGCAGTGAGAGGGACTACGAGCAGTACTTC.

The chain combines TRBV6-5 with TRBJ1-5; 8 bases are shared with TRBD1. This CDR3 region has 15 residues. Germline CDR1 and CDR2: MNHEY and SVGAGI. The V and J ends lost 4 bases and 3 bases, in that order; junction bases with no gene match: 5. CDR3 sequence (DNA): TGTGCCAGCAGTTCCGGGACAGGCCCCAATCAGCCCCAGCATTTT. This gives the protein CASSSGTGPNQPQHF.

The chain carries TRBV7-9 and TRBJ2-3; D ambiguous. This CDR3 has 14 amino acids. V dropped 5 bases and J dropped 0 bases, with 9 bases sitting between them. Germline V lookup: CDR1 SEHNR, CDR2 FQNEAQ (reference sequence). As DNA, the CDR3 is TGTGCCAGCAGCCTAGTCTACAGCACAGATACGCAGTATTTT. Residues: CASSLVYSTDTQYF.

The chain carries TRBV2 and TRBJ1-5, with a possible D match to TRBD1 (6 bases). Trimming pared 4 bases from V and 4 bases from J, leaving 11 bases between. Germline V lookup: CDR1 SNHLY, CDR2 FYNNEI. The CDR3 extends over 14 amino acids. This chain's CDR3 is CASSGQQGNQPQHF. In DNA form, the CDR3 reads TGTGCCAGCAGTGGGCAGCAGGGGAATCAGCCCCAGCATTTT.

The chain combines TRBV5-1 with TRBJ1-1; possibly TRBD1 for D (5 bases). This CDR3 region has 14 residues. V lost 0 bases and J 6 bases, leaving 12 bases between the germline ends. From germline, CDR1 is SGHRS and CDR2 YFSETQ. The CDR3 region has the DNA TGCGCCAGCAGCTTGGCGGGGGGAGCGCCTGAAGCTTTCTTT. Translation gives CASSLAGGAPEAFF.

The rearrangement links TRBV2 to TRBJ1-1, with D hard to call. Trimming took off 7 bases at V and 11 bases at J, with 14 bases between the two ends. The CDR3 spans 11 residues. Germline V gene data show CDR1 as SNHLY and CDR2 as FYNNEI. The CDR3 sequence is CASNLKQRAFF. CDR3 DNA: TGTGCCAGCAATTTGAAACAGCGGGCTTTCTTT.

The chain recombines TRBV7-3 with TRBJ2-1; TRBD2 matches 11 bases. This CDR3 comprises 19 residues. J lost 3 bases, V lost 8 bases, and 18 bases had no gene match. Germline CDR1 SGHTA, CDR2 FQGTGA. The CDR3 protein is CASCERLAGTRSHYNEQFF. The CDR3 nucleotides read TGTGCCAGCTGCGAAAGACTAGCGGGAACCCGGAGTCACTACAATGAGCAGTTCTTC.

J is TRBJ1-2 and V is TRBV6-5, with D possibly matching TRBD1 (5 bases). Germline loops: CDR1 MNHEY, CDR2 SVGAGI. The CDR3 covers 12 residues. V was clipped by 6 bases and J by 8 bases, with 13 bases between them. The CDR3: CASRGGSPGYTF. In DNA form, the CDR3 reads TGTGCCAGCAGGGGGGGAAGCCCCGGCTACACCTTC.

About this clone: The identical CDR3 is also encoded by other nucleotide sequences in the sample. The chain uses TRBV28 and TRBJ1-3; D is uncertain. The V gene's germline CDR1 is MDHEN and CDR2 SYDVKM. Trimming shortened V by 6 bases and J by 4 bases, and 7 bases separated the two germline ends. The CDR3 is made up of 12 amino acids. DNA of the CDR3: TGTGCCAGCAGCACATCCGGAAACACCATATATTTT. It codes for CASSTSGNTIYF.

This chain connects TRBV27 to TRBJ2-7; the D gene is possibly TRBD2 (6 bases). The V end was cut by 4 bases, the J end by 1 base, with 14 bases between. CDR1 is MNHEY, CDR2 SMNVEV, per germline (reference sequence). CDR3 length: 15 amino acids. This CDR3 reads CASSSIGRGSYEQYF. In nucleotides, the CDR3 is TGTGCCAGCAGTTCAATAGGGCGGGGTTCCTACGAGCAGTACTTC.

This rearrangement joins TRBV19 to TRBJ1-4, with D maybe TRBD1 (5 bases). The germline CDR1 and CDR2 sequences are LNHDA and SQIVND (reference sequence). The CDR3 has 15 residues. V was clipped by 7 bases and J by 5 bases, with 17 bases between them. CDR3 loop: CASTEEGRKNEKLFF. In DNA, the CDR3 is TGTGCCAGTACGGAGGAGGGACGGAAAAATGAAAAACTGTTTTTT.

This chain connects TRBV7-9 to TRBJ2-5; D is unclear. The CDR3 spans 12 residues. V shed 5 bases and J shed 6 bases, with 10 bases lying between them. The germline gives CDR1 SEHNR, CDR2 FQNEAQ (reference sequence). The CDR3 loop is CASSPQEKTQYF. In DNA form, the CDR3 reads TGTGCCAGCAGCCCTCAGGAAAAGACCCAGTACTTC.

This clone was detected a few times. The chain joins TRBV7-9 to TRBJ1-1, with 8 bases that match TRBD1. The length of the CDR3 is 17 residues. The trim removed 2 bases at V and 4 bases at J, leaving 12 bases unmatched. Germline V CDR1 and CDR2: SEHNR, FQNEAQ (reference sequence). CDR3: CASSLLSLDRAGTEAFF. The CDR3 nucleotides are TGTGCCAGCAGCTTATTAAGCCTGGACAGGGCGGGCACTGAAGCTTTCTTT.

This sequence joins TRBV30 and TRBJ1-1, with D possibly TRBD1 on 6 matching bases. With 0 bases removed from V and 5 bases from J, the gap between germline ends came to 16 bases. The germline gives CDR1 GTSNPN, CDR2 SVGIG (reference sequence). This CDR3 contains 15 residues. In DNA form, the CDR3 reads TGTGCCTGGAGTGTTTCTACAGGGTGGGGGACTGAAGCTTTCTTT. Translating gives CAWSVSTGWGTEAFF.

The chain links TRBV12-3 or TRBV12-4 to TRBJ2-7; a weak D match, TRBD2 (5 bases). Trimming shortened V by 6 bases and J by 2 bases, and 11 bases separated the two germline ends. CDR3 length equals 13 residues. CDR3 sequence reads: CASSRGQAYEQYF. In nucleotides, the CDR3 is TGTGCCAGCAGCCGCGGGCAAGCCTACGAGCAGTACTTC.

This chain joins TRBV5-6 and TRBJ1-5; the D gene is possibly TRBD1 (5 bases). CDR3 length: 16 amino acids. V lost 4 bases, J lost 1 base, and 15 bases lay in between. Germline values: CDR1 SGHDT, CDR2 YYEEEE. CDR3 in amino acids: CASSLTGGASNQPQHF. DNA of the CDR3: TGTGCCAGCAGCCTAACGGGAGGGGCAAGCAATCAGCCCCAGCATTTT. The complete variable domain, with remaining parts taken from reference TRBV5-6 and TRBJ1-5, reads DAGVTQSPTHLIKTRGQQVTLRCSPKSGHDTVSWYQQALGQGPQFIFQYYEEEERQRGNFPDRFSGHQFPNYSSELNVNALLLGDSALYLCASSLTGGASNQPQHFGDGTRLSIL.

This rearrangement joins TRBV28 to TRBJ1-2; 8 bases map to TRBD1. CDR3 length: 13 amino acids. Germline loops: CDR1 MDHEN, CDR2 SYDVKM. With 6 bases clipped from V and 6 bases from J, the junction kept 6 bases outside the gene matches. The CDR3 region has the DNA TGTGCCAGCAGATTACAGGGGGTAGATGGCTACACCTTC. The encoded protein is CASRLQGVDGYTF.

The chain's CDR3 is CASSRHGGYGYTF. The CDR3 DNA reads TGTGCCAGCAGCCGACATGGGGGGTATGGCTACACCTTC. The chain is built from TRBV4-2 and TRBJ1-2; possible D gene TRBD1, 5 bases. CDR1 is LGHNA and CDR2 is YNFKEQ in the germline V gene. Trimming cost V 4 bases and J 5 bases, with 11 bases left between them. The CDR3 loop spans 13 amino acids.

This clone was seen just once. V gene TRBV2 combines with J gene TRBJ1-2; maybe TRBD1 (6 bases). The length of the CDR3 is 15 residues. Trimming shortened V by 6 bases and J by 7 bases, and 21 bases separated the two germline ends. The germline V gene has CDR1 SNHLY and CDR2 FYNNEI. CDR3 loop: CASSLPRGGGGGYTF. The CDR3 nucleotides are TGTGCCAGCAGCCTCCCCCGGGGGGGCGGGGGTGGCTACACCTTC.

This clone was observed a handful of times. The chain has TRBV19 and TRBJ1-6, with D tentatively TRBD1 (6 bases). CDR3 length: 14 residues. Germline V CDR1 and CDR2: LNHDA, SQIVND (reference sequence). Trimming removed 5 bases at V and 8 bases at J, with 13 bases between. The CDR3 sequence is CASSAFTGYSPLHF. The CDR3 nucleotides are TGTGCCAGTAGTGCCTTTACAGGGTATTCACCCCTCCACTTT.

V is TRBV10-3 and J is TRBJ1-2, with D perhaps matching TRBD1 (5 bases). The CDR3 covers 16 residues. V was pared by 1 base and J by 8 bases, with 20 bases between. CDR1 is ENHRY and CDR2 is SYGVKD in the germline V gene. The CDR3 DNA is TGTGCCATCAGTGAGTTATACCCGGGGAGGGGAGGAGGCTACACCTTC. Translating gives CAISELYPGRGGGYTF.

This clone has a single count. V gene TRBV9 combines with J gene TRBJ2-2; 7 bases fit TRBD2. This CDR3 has 15 amino acids. Trimming at V came to 4 bases and at J to 3 bases, leaving 6 bases not matched to a gene. Germline CDR1 is SGDLS and CDR2 is YYNGEE. The CDR3 DNA is TGTGCCAGCAGCTGGCGGGGGTCGGACACCGGGGAGCTGTTTTTT. Translation gives CASSWRGSDTGELFF.

J is TRBJ2-5 and V is TRBV5-1, with 11 bases fitting TRBD2. In germline, CDR1 is SGHRS, CDR2 YFSETQ. The ends lost 4 bases at V and 1 base at J; junction bases unmatched: 6. The CDR3 totals 16 residues. The chain's CDR3 is CASSPGLAEGQETQYF. For the CDR3, the DNA is TGCGCCAGCAGCCCGGGACTAGCGGAGGGCCAAGAGACCCAGTACTTC.

The genes are TRBV6-2 or TRBV6-3 and TRBJ2-7, with a possible D match to TRBD1 (6 bases). The CDR3 is 15 amino acids. From germline, CDR1 is MNHEY and CDR2 SVGEGT. V lost 0 bases, J lost 7 bases, and 16 bases lay in between. The CDR3 DNA follows: TGTGCCAGCAGTTACTCGCATTACAGGGATGGAGAGCAGTACTTC. This sequence encodes CASSYSHYRDGEQYF.

A few counts support this clone. This sequence joins TRBV10-2 and TRBJ1-2; a weak D match, TRBD1 (6 bases). The CDR3 is 15 amino acids. The V and J ends lost 0 bases and 5 bases respectively, with 13 bases between them. Germline values: CDR1 WSHSY, CDR2 SAAADI. The CDR3 DNA follows: TGCGCCAGCAGTGAGTCCCCAGGGGCAGGATATGGCTACACCTTC. Translated: CASSESPGAGYGYTF.

This chain links TRBV4-1 with TRBJ2-3; D perhaps matches TRBD2 (6 bases). The CDR3 has 16 amino acids. Germline V gene sequence: CDR1 MGHRA, CDR2 YSYEKL. With 3 bases removed from V and 4 bases from J, the gap between germline ends came to 17 bases. The CDR3 region has the DNA TGCGCCAGCAGCCACGAGGGTACGGGGGTCCCAGATACGCAGTATTTT. Protein product: CASSHEGTGVPDTQYF.